This section outlines one T cell receptor beta chain sequence together with its context. In TCRdb, the RT-PCR reads were re-called with MiXCR into one record per CDR3 protein. This sample has almost 700,000 distinct CDR3 sequences, with approximately 14% found just once. This CDR3 has 13 residues. Germline loops: CDR1 SNHLY, CDR2 FYNNEI. V was trimmed by 5 bases and J by 4 bases, leaving 8 bases between them. Sequencing input: memory CD4+ T cells from blood. The gene calls are TRBV2 and TRBJ2-2; D uncertain. This TCR derives from a female donor in good health, serving as a healthy control. CDR3 in DNA: TGTGCCAGCAGTCCTAGGCCCACCGGGGAGCTGTTTTTT. Translated, it gives CASSPRPTGELFF. The entire variable domain, with the rest obtained from reference TRBV2 and TRBJ2-2, is as follows: EPEVTQTPSHQVTQMGQEVILRCVPISNHLYFYWYRQILGQKVEFLVSFYNNEISEKSEIFDDQFSVERPDGSNFTLKIRSTKLEDSAMYFCASSPRPTGELFFGEGSRLTVL.